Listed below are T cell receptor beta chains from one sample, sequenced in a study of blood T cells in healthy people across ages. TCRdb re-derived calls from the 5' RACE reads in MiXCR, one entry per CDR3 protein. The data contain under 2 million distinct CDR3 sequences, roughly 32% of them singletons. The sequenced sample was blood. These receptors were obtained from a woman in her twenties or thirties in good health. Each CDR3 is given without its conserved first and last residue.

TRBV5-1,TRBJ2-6,ASSLWGDGAGANVLT
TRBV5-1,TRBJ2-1,ASSLGGTSGSSSYNEQF
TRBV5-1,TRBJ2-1,ASSWWTGTSGRNEQF
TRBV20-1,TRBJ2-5,SARDSGRQETQY
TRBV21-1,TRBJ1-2,ASRGRHPNYGYT
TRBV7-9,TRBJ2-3,ASSPARDGSDTQY
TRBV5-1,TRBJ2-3,ASRRPGADTQY
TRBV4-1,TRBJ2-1,ASSQGVSTSGSYNERF
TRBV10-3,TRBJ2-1,AIGGQGANEQF
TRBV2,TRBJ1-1,ASSRGTAIRSEAF
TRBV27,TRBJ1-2,ASRPQGAIGYT
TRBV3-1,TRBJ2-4,ASSSSGSSKNIQY
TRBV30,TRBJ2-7,AWSGDRGYNEQY
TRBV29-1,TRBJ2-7,SVEILGSEQY
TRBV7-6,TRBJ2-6,ASSLDWGPNSGANVLT
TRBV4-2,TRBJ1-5,ASSQQGPINQPQH
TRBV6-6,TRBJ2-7,ASSEQPDPIYEQY
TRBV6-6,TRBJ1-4,ASSYVVGSNEKLF
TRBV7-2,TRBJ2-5,ASSWTSGGIQETQY
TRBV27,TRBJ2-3,ASSLSWTGADTQY
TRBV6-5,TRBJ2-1,ASSYDGGRENEQF
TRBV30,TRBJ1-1,AWTYVGGNTEAF